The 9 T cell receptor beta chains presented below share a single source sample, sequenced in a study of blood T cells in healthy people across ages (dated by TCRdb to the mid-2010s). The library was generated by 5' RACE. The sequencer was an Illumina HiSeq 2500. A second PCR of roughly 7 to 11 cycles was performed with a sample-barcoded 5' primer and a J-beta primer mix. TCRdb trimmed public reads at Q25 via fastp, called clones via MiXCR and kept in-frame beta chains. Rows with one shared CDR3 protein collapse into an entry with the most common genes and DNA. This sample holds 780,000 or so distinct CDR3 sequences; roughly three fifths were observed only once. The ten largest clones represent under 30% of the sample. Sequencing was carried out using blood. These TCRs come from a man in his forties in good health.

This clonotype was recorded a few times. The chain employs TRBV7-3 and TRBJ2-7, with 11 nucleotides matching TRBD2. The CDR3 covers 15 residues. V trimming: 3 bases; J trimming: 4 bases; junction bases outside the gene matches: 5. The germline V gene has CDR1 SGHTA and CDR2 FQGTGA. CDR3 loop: CASSFTSGSGYEQYF. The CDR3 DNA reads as TGTGCCAGCAGCTTCACTAGCGGGAGCGGGTACGAGCAGTACTTC.

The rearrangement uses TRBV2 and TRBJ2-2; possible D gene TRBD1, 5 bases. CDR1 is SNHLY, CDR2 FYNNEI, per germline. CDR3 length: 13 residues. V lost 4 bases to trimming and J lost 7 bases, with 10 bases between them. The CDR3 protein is CASSGREHGELFF. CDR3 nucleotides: TGTGCCAGCAGTGGCAGGGAACACGGGGAGCTGTTTTTT.

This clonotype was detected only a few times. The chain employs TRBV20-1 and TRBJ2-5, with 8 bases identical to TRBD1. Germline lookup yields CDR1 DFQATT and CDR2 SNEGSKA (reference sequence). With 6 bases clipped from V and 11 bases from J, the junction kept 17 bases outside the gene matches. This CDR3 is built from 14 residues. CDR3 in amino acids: CSAAPTGGNGEQYF. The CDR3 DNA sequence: TGCAGTGCCGCGCCCACAGGGGGGAACGGTGAGCAGTACTTC.

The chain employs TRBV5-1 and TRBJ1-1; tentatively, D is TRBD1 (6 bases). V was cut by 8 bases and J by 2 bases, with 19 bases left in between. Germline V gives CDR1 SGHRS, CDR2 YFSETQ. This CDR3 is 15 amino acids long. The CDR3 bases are TGCGCCAGTCAACTACTTCAGGGGCCAAACACTGAAGCTTTCTTT. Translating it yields CASQLLQGPNTEAFF. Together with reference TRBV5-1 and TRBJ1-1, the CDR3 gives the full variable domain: KAGVTQTPRYLIKTRGQQVTLSCSPISGHRSVSWYQQTPGQGLQFLFEYFSETQRNKGNFPGRFSGRQFSNSRSEMNVSTLELGDSALYLCASQLLQGPNTEAFFGQGTRLTVV.

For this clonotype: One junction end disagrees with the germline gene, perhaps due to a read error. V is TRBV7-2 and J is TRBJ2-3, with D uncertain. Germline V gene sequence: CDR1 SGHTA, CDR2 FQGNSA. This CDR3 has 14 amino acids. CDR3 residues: CASSLWSSTDTQYF. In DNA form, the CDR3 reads TGTGCCAGCAGCCTGTGGTCTTCCACAGATACACAGTATTTT.

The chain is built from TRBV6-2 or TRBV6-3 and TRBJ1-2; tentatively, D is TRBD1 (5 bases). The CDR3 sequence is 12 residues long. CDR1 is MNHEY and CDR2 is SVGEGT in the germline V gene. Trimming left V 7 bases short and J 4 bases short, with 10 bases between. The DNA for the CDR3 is TGTGCCAGCAAAGAGACAGTCTATGGCTACACCTTC. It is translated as CASKETVYGYTF.

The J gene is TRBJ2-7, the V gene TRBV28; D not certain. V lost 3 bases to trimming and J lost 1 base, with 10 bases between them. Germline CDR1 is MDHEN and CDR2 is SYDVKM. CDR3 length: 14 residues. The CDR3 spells CASSLKYRSYEQYF. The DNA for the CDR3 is TGTGCCAGCAGTTTGAAGTACCGATCCTACGAGCAGTACTTC.

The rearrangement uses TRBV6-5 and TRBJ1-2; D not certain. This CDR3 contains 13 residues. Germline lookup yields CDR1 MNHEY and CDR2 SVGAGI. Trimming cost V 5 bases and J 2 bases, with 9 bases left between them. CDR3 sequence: CASSQLGNYGYTF. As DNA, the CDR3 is TGTGCCAGCAGTCAACTCGGAAACTATGGCTACACCTTC.

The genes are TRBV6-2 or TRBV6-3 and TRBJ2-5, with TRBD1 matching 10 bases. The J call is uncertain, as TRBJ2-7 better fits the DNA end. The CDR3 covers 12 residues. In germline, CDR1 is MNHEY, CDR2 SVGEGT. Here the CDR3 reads CAAGQGAYEQYF. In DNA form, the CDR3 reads TGTGCCGCCGGACAGGGGGCCTACGAGCAGTACTTC.